The 28 T cell receptor beta chains given below trace back to one sample, sequenced in a study of molecular identifiers for immune sequencing clone quantification (dated 2018 in TCRdb). Library construction relied on PCR. Instrument on record: NextSeq 500. TCRdb's own reprocessing of the public reads used fastp at Q25 and MiXCR and kept productive beta chains. Duplicate CDR3 protein sequences are folded into a single record with the most common DNA and genes. The sample yields a few hundred thousand distinct CDR3 sequences; roughly 23% were counted once. The ten largest clones take up roughly 0.7% of the sample. What was sequenced was naive CD8+ T cells from blood, with Jurkat cell RNA spiked in. The cell subset or site label, read with the paper, signifies: FACS-sorted CD8+CD4-CCR7+CD45RA+ naive T cells. The origin of the receptors is a human donor in good health. Some libraries in this study had Jurkat cell RNA spiked in.

The chain uses TRBV6-5 and TRBJ2-3; no definite D call. The length of the CDR3 is 12 residues. Germline V lookup: CDR1 MNHEY, CDR2 SVGAGI. Trimming took 7 bases from V and 0 from J, leaving 5 bases between them. CDR3 nucleotide sequence: TGTGCCAGCAAAGACAGCACAGATACGCAGTATTTT. Protein: CASKDSTDTQYF.

This clonotype came up a few times. V gene TRBV2 combines with J gene TRBJ2-7; TRBD1 matches 8 bases. The CDR3 has 14 amino acids. V was pared by 6 bases and J by 7 bases, with 11 bases of the junction left unmatched. Germline values: CDR1 SNHLY, CDR2 FYNNEI. CDR3 DNA sequence: TGTGCCAGCAGCACCGGACAGGGCGTGCAGGAGCAGTACTTC. It specifies CASSTGQGVQEQYF.

J is TRBJ2-5 and V is TRBV25-1, with 9 bases fitting TRBD1. Trimming cost V 7 bases and J 9 bases; bases outside gene matches: 15. This CDR3 comprises 15 residues. Germline values: CDR1 MGHDK, CDR2 SYGVNS. CDR3 residues: CASNPPGQGFEAQYF. Written as DNA, the CDR3 is TGTGCCAGCAACCCCCCGGGACAGGGTTTTGAGGCCCAGTACTTC.

This clonotype was observed many times. The genes are TRBV6-1 and TRBJ2-4, with a possible D match to TRBD1 (5 bases). CDR3 length: 13 residues. Trimming cost V 6 bases and J 8 bases, with 14 bases left between them. The germline V gene has CDR1 MNHNS and CDR2 SASEGT. This CDR3 is CASRADSSYIQYF. In DNA form, the CDR3 reads TGTGCCAGCAGGGCCGACAGTTCCTACATTCAGTACTTC.

This clonotype was seen a few times. The rearrangement links TRBV6-2 or TRBV6-3 to TRBJ1-5, with D uncertain. CDR3 length: 14 amino acids. The V gene lost 2 bases and the J gene lost 5 bases, with 10 bases spanning the gap. Germline CDR1 MNHEY, CDR2 SVGEGT. The chain's CDR3 is CASSYAGWDQPQHF. In DNA form, the CDR3 reads TGTGCCAGCAGTTACGCGGGTTGGGATCAGCCCCAGCATTTT.

About this clonotype: This sequence may be a read error, since a much larger clone differs from it by one base. The CDR3 nucleotides are TGCAGCGTTGCCCAGGGCCACCAAGAGATCCAGTACTTC. This sequence encodes CSVAQGHQEIQYF. V is TRBV29-1 and J is TRBJ2-5; tentatively, D is TRBD1 (5 bases). The germline V gene has CDR1 SQVTM and CDR2 ANQGSEA. The CDR3 contains 13 residues.

Regarding this clonotype: A read error may explain this, as a much larger clone is one base away. This chain links TRBV4-1 with TRBJ2-7; D is unclear. This CDR3 region has 14 residues. Germline loops: CDR1 MGHRA, CDR2 YSYEKL. Between the trimmed V and J ends, which lost 5 bases and 3 bases, there was a span of 14 bases. The CDR3 coding sequence is TGCGCCAGCAGCGCCCAAAGGTCGGGCTACGAGCAGTACTTC. As protein: CASSAQRSGYEQYF.

This clonotype was detected many times. The chain couples TRBV28 to TRBJ2-7, with D possibly matching TRBD2 (6 bases). Trimming shortened V by 5 bases and J by 1 base, and 18 bases separated the two germline ends. This CDR3 region has 16 residues. Germline V gene data show CDR1 as MDHEN and CDR2 as SYDVKM. In nucleotides, the CDR3 is TGTGCCAGCAGTCCCCAACCCGGGGGTAAATCCTACGAGCAGTACTTC. It specifies CASSPQPGGKSYEQYF.

On this clonotype itself: Relative to the germline gene, one junction end is altered; a read error may explain this. This chain connects TRBV28 to TRBJ1-1, with D perhaps matching TRBD1 (6 bases). The CDR3 contains 16 residues. The germline gives CDR1 MDHEN, CDR2 SYDVKM. CDR3 DNA sequence: TGTGCCAGCGGTTTTAGCCGGGGGCCCTTGAACACTGAAGCTTTCTTT. Translating it yields CASGFSRGPLNTEAFF.

This clonotype was counted ten times or more. The chain is built from TRBV5-1 and TRBJ1-1; perhaps TRBD1 as D (6 bases). V dropped 3 bases and J dropped 6 bases, with 9 bases sitting between them. CDR1 is SGHRS, CDR2 YFSETQ, per germline. This CDR3 has 12 amino acids. CDR3 residues: CASSSEGAEAFF. As DNA, the CDR3 is TGCGCCAGCAGCTCGGAGGGGGCTGAAGCTTTCTTT.

This clonotype was seen a few times. The chain has TRBV3-1 and TRBJ1-4; possible D gene TRBD1, 5 bases. There are 15 residues in the CDR3. The germline CDR1 and CDR2 sequences are LGHDT and YNNKEL (reference sequence). Trimming took off 5 bases at V and 7 bases at J, with 17 bases between the two ends. CDR3 amino acids: CASSNRQNLAEKLFF. CDR3 in DNA: TGTGCCAGCAGCAATCGACAGAACCTCGCTGAAAAACTGTTTTTT.

This clonotype appeared many times. The genes are TRBV14 and TRBJ2-7; 7 nucleotides align to TRBD1. This CDR3 comprises 15 residues. J gave up 2 bases and V 0 bases, and 4 bases lay outside the gene matches. The germline CDR1 and CDR2 sequences are SGHDN and FVKESK. The CDR3 sequence is CASSQEAGTAYEQYF. DNA of the CDR3: TGTGCCAGCAGCCAAGAGGCAGGGACAGCCTACGAGCAGTACTTC.

About this clonotype: A read error is likely, as this CDR3 ends without the conserved phenylalanine or tryptophan. The chain uses TRBV3-1 and TRBJ1-6; D unresolved. The CDR3 sequence is 15 residues long. V was shortened by 1 base and J by 9 bases, with 13 bases between the two germline ends. Germline-derived CDR1 and CDR2 are LGHDT and YNNKEL (reference sequence). The CDR3 sequence: CASSQVGVGGSPLHL. CDR3 nucleotides: TGTGCCAGCAGCCAAGTTGGGGTCGGCGGTTCACCCCTCCACCTT.

This chain joins TRBV5-5 and TRBJ1-2; 8 bases align to TRBD1. The J segment lost 8 bases and the V segment lost 0 bases, leaving 6 bases of the junction unmatched. The CDR3 consists of 14 residues. Germline CDR1 and CDR2: SGHKS and YYEKEE (reference sequence). The CDR3 is CASSLVSGGNGYTF. The CDR3 DNA follows: TGTGCCAGCAGCTTGGTGTCAGGGGGCAACGGCTACACCTTC.

With regard to this clonotype: Being one base from a much bigger clone, this may be a read error. The chain is built from TRBV5-6 and TRBJ2-7; D could derive from TRBD1 or TRBD2 (5 bases each). CDR3 length equals 14 residues. CDR1 and CDR2 from the germline V gene are SGHDT and YYEEEE. CDR3 protein: CASSSGASSYGQYF. DNA of the CDR3: TGTGCCAGCAGCTCCGGGGCTAGCTCCTACGGGCAGTACTTC.

At least ten counts were recorded for this clonotype. V is TRBV6-2 or TRBV6-3 and J is TRBJ2-7, with 8 bases that match TRBD1. The germline V gene has CDR1 MNHEY and CDR2 SVGEGT. The CDR3 runs 15 residues. Trimming took 1 base from V and 0 from J; bases not matched to a gene: 2. The CDR3 sequence is CASSYWTGRSYEQYF. For the CDR3, the DNA is TGTGCCAGCAGTTACTGGACAGGGCGCTCCTACGAGCAGTACTTC.

Turning to this clonotype: A read error may account for a junction end that differs from germline. The chain joins TRBV16 to TRBJ1-1; the match to TRBD1 covers 12 bases. The CDR3 runs 17 residues. Germline CDR1 and CDR2: KGHSY and FQNENV. The CDR3 is CTSSQWGTGGTNTEAFF. CDR3 in DNA: TGTACCAGCAGCCAATGGGGGACAGGGGGCACGAACACTGAAGCTTTCTTT.

This clonotype was seen repeatedly, ten times or more. The chain has TRBV20-1 and TRBJ1-5; no clear D. The CDR3 totals 15 residues. CDR1 is DFQATT, CDR2 SNEGSKA, per germline (reference sequence). With 3 bases removed from V and 0 bases from J, the gap between germline ends came to 12 bases. The CDR3 DNA reads TGCAGTGCTAGCCCGCTTTTGAGTAGCAATCAGCCCCAGCATTTT. Amino acid sequence: CSASPLLSSNQPQHF.

With respect to this clonotype: A much larger clone is a single base away; this may be a read error. V and J are TRBV29-1 and TRBJ2-1, with 7 bases identical to TRBD1. CDR3 length: 13 residues. The V and J ends lost 4 bases and 9 bases, in that order; junction bases with no gene match: 9. Germline V gene sequence: CDR1 SQVTM, CDR2 ANQGSEA. CDR3 sequence: CSVATGDFGEQFF. For the CDR3, the DNA is TGCAGCGTTGCTACAGGGGATTTTGGTGAGCAGTTCTTC.

The chain recombines TRBV18 with TRBJ2-7; D possibly corresponds to TRBD1 (5 bases). The CDR3 is 18 amino acids. Trimming shortened V by 2 bases and J by 4 bases, and 24 bases separated the two germline ends. Germline V CDR1 and CDR2: KGHSH, LQKENI. DNA for the CDR3: TGTGCCAGCTCACCAGAAGGTTTTTTGGACAAATCCCTATACGAGCAGTACTTC. It is translated as CASSPEGFLDKSLYEQYF.

This clonotype was recorded at least ten times. V is TRBV12-3 or TRBV12-4 and J is TRBJ2-1; no clear D gene. Trimming pared 7 bases from V and 7 bases from J, leaving 11 bases between. This CDR3 region has 12 residues. In DNA, the CDR3 is TGTGCCAGCAAGGTGGATCCGAATGAGCAGTTCTTC. Amino acids: CASKVDPNEQFF.

V and J are TRBV4-3 and TRBJ1-1, with unresolved D. V lost 4 bases and J 0 bases, leaving 15 bases between the germline ends. From germline, CDR1 is LGHNA and CDR2 YSLEER. The CDR3 is made up of 16 amino acids. CDR3 sequence (DNA): TGCGCCAGCAGCCGAGAACGCTGGTCCGTGAACACTGAAGCTTTCTTT. It yields the protein CASSRERWSVNTEAFF.

J is TRBJ2-2 and V is TRBV24-1; tentative D call: TRBD1 (7 bases). CDR1 and CDR2 from the germline V gene are KGHDR and SFDVKD. V was shortened by 1 base and J by 2 bases, with 16 bases between the two germline ends. The CDR3 contains 18 residues. CDR3 amino acids: CATSDFRQGGINTGELFF. Here the CDR3 DNA reads TGTGCCACCAGTGATTTCCGACAGGGAGGAATTAACACCGGGGAGCTGTTTTTT.

In its sample, this clonotype was seen many times. The genes are TRBV5-6 and TRBJ2-5; D is uncertain. The CDR3 loop spans 16 amino acids. The ends were cut back, 0 bases at V and 3 bases at J, with 15 bases in the middle. From germline, CDR1 is SGHDT and CDR2 YYEEEE. CDR3 in amino acids: CASSLVTVVRKETQYF. The CDR3 nucleotides are TGTGCCAGCAGCTTGGTTACGGTGGTTAGAAAAGAGACCCAGTACTTC.

This clonotype was detected many times. This rearrangement joins TRBV4-1 to TRBJ1-3; perhaps TRBD1 as D (6 bases). V dropped 2 bases and J dropped 0 bases, with 11 bases sitting between them. The CDR3 totals 16 residues. Germline CDR1 reads MGHRA; CDR2 reads YSYEKL. CDR3 DNA: TGCGCCAGCAGCCAAATGAGGGGGTCCTCTGGAAACACCATATATTTT. The encoded protein is CASSQMRGSSGNTIYF.

This clonotype has a count of ten or more. The genes are TRBV29-1 and TRBJ2-3, with 9 bases that match TRBD1. Germline CDR1 reads SQVTM; CDR2 reads ANQGSEA. The CDR3 extends over 17 amino acids. V was clipped by 4 bases and J by 4 bases; unmatched bases: 15. CDR3 region: CSVAGTGRLDSPDTQYF. The CDR3 DNA reads as TGCAGCGTTGCCGGGACAGGGAGGCTTGATAGCCCAGATACGCAGTATTTT.

Comments on this clonotype: Since a much larger clone is just one base distant, this may be a read error. V is TRBV7-9 and J is TRBJ2-1, with D maybe TRBD2 (6 bases). The CDR3 covers 13 residues. Germline assignment: CDR1 SEHNR and CDR2 FQNEAQ (reference sequence). The CDR3 DNA follows: TGTGCCAGCAGCCGAGGGACTTACAATGAGCAGCTCTTC. It specifies CASSRGTYNEQLF. The variable domain in full, with the rest retrieved from reference TRBV7-9 and TRBJ2-1, is DTGVSQNPRHKITKRGQNVTFRCDPISEHNRLYWYRQTLGQGPEFLTYFQNEAQLEKSRLLSDRFSAERPKGSFSTLEIQRTEQGDSAMYLCASSRGTYNEQLFGPGTRLTVL.

This clonotype was picked up many times. CDR3 DNA: TGCGCCAGCAGCTTCGAGGGGGCCGCTACAGATACGCAGTATTTT. Residues: CASSFEGAATDTQYF. The chain recombines TRBV5-1 with TRBJ2-3; 7 bases map to TRBD1. After removal of 2 bases from V and 3 bases from J, the junction contained 6 bases not matched to a gene. The CDR3 sequence is 15 residues long. Germline loops: CDR1 SGHRS, CDR2 YFSETQ.